Following are 5 T cell receptor beta chains from one sample sequenced in a study of CD8+CD57+ T cells in acquired aplastic anemia. The template for TCR beta VDJ and CDR3 sequence profiling was genomic DNA. TCRdb processed the reads anew with MiXCR; each CDR3 protein has one entry. This table has a few hundred thousand distinct CDR3 sequences, about 59% appearing once. The sample was sorted CD4+, CD8+, or CD8+CD57+ T cells (not recorded which) from PBMCs. The origin of the receptors is a human donor in good health.

This clonotype was seen a few times. The chain's CDR3 is CASSSTGNYEQYF. The CDR3 bases are TGTGCCAGCAGCTCAACAGGGAACTACGAGCAGTACTTC. The J gene is TRBJ2-7, the V gene TRBV7-2; D perhaps matches TRBD1 (6 bases). Deletions cut 4 bases from V and 3 bases from J, with 10 bases between. The V gene's germline CDR1 is SGHTA and CDR2 FQGNSA. This CDR3 comprises 13 residues.

This clonotype has ten or more counts. The rearrangement links TRBV28 to TRBJ1-6; D not certain. The CDR3 is 13 amino acids. V lost 7 bases, J lost 8 bases, and 12 bases lay in between. Germline-derived CDR1 and CDR2 are MDHEN and SYDVKM. The CDR3 coding sequence is TGTGCCAGCATTGATGCGGACTATTCACCCCTCCACTTT. Encoded protein: CASIDADYSPLHF. The variable domain in full, completed from reference TRBV28 and TRBJ1-6, reads DVKVTQSSRYLVKRTGEKVFLECVQDMDHENMFWYRQDPGLGLRLIYFSYDVKMKEKGDIPEGYSVSREKKERFSLILESASTNQTSMYLCASIDADYSPLHFGNGTRLTVT.

The rearrangement joins TRBV25-1 to TRBJ1-1, with a tentative D call TRBD1 (5 bases). Germline assignment: CDR1 MGHDK and CDR2 SYGVNS. Between the trimmed V and J ends, which lost 5 bases and 1 base, there was a span of 14 bases. The CDR3 has 15 amino acids. Written as DNA, the CDR3 is TGTGCCAGCAGTTACGCCGACAGTACGAACACTGAAGCTTTCTTT. It codes for CASSYADSTNTEAFF. Using reference TRBV25-1 and TRBJ1-1 for the parts outside the CDR3, the full variable domain is EADIYQTPRYLVIGTGKKITLECSQTMGHDKMYWYQQDPGMELHLIHYSYGVNSTEKGDLSSESTVSRIRTEHFPLTLESARPSHTSQYLCASSYADSTNTEAFFGQGTRLTVV.

Concerning this clonotype itself: A clone one base away is much larger, so this may be a read error. The J gene is TRBJ2-1, the V gene TRBV7-7, with 12 bases lining up with TRBD1. The CDR3 extends over 15 amino acids. CDR1 is SSHAT and CDR2 is FNYEAQ in the germline V gene (reference sequence). The V segment lost 6 bases and the J segment 7 bases; nucleotides outside the gene matches: 7. CDR3 nucleotide sequence: TGTGCCAGCAGTTCCGGGACAGGGGGCAGGAATGAGCAGTTCTTC. Amino acid sequence: CASSSGTGGRNEQFF.

This rearrangement joins TRBV2 to TRBJ1-1; 8 nucleotides agree with TRBD1. The CDR3 has 14 residues. The ends lost 8 bases at V and 1 base at J; junction bases unmatched: 6. The germline gives CDR1 SNHLY, CDR2 FYNNEI. CDR3 nucleotide sequence: TGTGCCAGCGACCGGGACAGGAGGAACACTGAAGCTTTCTTT. It codes for CASDRDRRNTEAFF. The whole variable domain, filled in from reference TRBV2 and TRBJ1-1, reads EPEVTQTPSHQVTQMGQEVILRCVPISNHLYFYWYRQILGQKVEFLVSFYNNEISEKSEIFDDQFSVERPDGSNFTLKIRSTKLEDSAMYFCASDRDRRNTEAFFGQGTRLTVV.